The entry below describes one T cell receptor (beta chain). PCR involved 60 Vbeta and 13 Jbeta primers. The repertoire was sequenced with immunoSEQ multiplex PCR; TCRdb's copy has only in-frame clones and lacks some. The sample spans under 200,000 clones; the ten largest clones claim almost 6.5%. The V end lost 0 bases, the J end lost 2 bases, and 10 bases lay between the germline ends. CDR3 length: 15 residues. Germline V CDR1 and CDR2: KGHSH, LQKENI. The data stem from a study of cytomegalovirus exposure and HLA in healthy donors. J is TRBJ1-2 and V is TRBV18; D gene unclear. This receptor was identified in a man aged 30 to 45 in good health and CMV-seronegative. Sequencing was done on a sample of PBMCs. The CDR3 DNA reads as TGTGCCAGCTCACCACCGATACAGACGAACTATGGCTACACCTTC. This gives the protein CASSPPIQTNYGYTF.